These 18 T cell receptor beta chains were sequenced from one sample in a study of blood T cell repertoires in COVID-19. Only in-frame clones appear in the TCRdb table, and some are missing; sequencing was by immunoSEQ multiplex PCR. This sample carries about 200,000 clones, 80% to 90% of them seen once, and the ten largest clones take about 6%. Sequences were obtained from peripheral blood. These receptors were obtained from an elderly man with acute or convalescent COVID-19.

The J gene is TRBJ2-6, the V gene TRBV21-1; TRBD2 is taken as the D call from the table, unchecked against the DNA. TRBV21-1 is annotated as a pseudogene. CDR3 length: 16 amino acids. CDR3 amino acids: CASSKEYSLLANVLTF. CDR3 DNA sequence: TGTGCCAGCAGCAAAGAATACTCCCTCCTCGCCAACGTCCTGACTTTC.

V usage is TRBV6-5 and J usage is TRBJ2-2; 7 bases fit TRBD2. Unmatched junction bases numbered 5, after V lost 6 bases and J lost 7 bases. Per the germline V gene, CDR1 is MNHEY and CDR2 is SVGAGI. This CDR3 spans 13 amino acids. CDR3 sequence: CASSRLANGELFF. The CDR3 DNA reads as TGTGCCAGCAGCCGACTAGCCAACGGGGAGCTGTTTTTT.

The J gene is TRBJ2-7, the V gene TRBV6-1; TRBD1 matches 9 bases. CDR3 length: 15 residues. The germline V gene encodes CDR1 MNHNS and CDR2 SASEGT. With 2 bases clipped from V and 2 bases from J, the junction kept 4 bases outside the gene matches. The CDR3 nucleotides are TGTGCCAGCAGTGAACGACAGGGGGGCCCCTACGAGCAGTACGTC. It translates to CASSERQGGPYEQYV.

The rearrangement uses TRBV28 and TRBJ1-5; D not resolved. V was cut by 6 bases and J by 7 bases, with 10 bases left in between. Per the germline V gene, CDR1 is MDHEN and CDR2 is SYDVKM. The CDR3 contains 12 residues. The CDR3 loop reads CASSILRQPQHF. DNA of the CDR3: TGTGCCAGCAGCATTCTTCGGCAGCCCCAGCATTTT.

This chain links TRBV19 with TRBJ2-3; 13 bases fit TRBD2. Germline V lookup: CDR1 LNHDA, CDR2 SQIVND (reference sequence). V lost 9 bases, J lost 5 bases, and 11 bases stayed unmatched. The CDR3 runs to 16 residues. CDR3 sequence reads: CARGTSGARGVDTQYF. The CDR3 nucleotides read TGTGCCAGGGGGACTAGCGGGGCCAGGGGAGTAGATACGCAGTATTTT.

This chain links TRBV4-1 with TRBJ2-3; TRBD2 is a possible D gene (6 bases). Trimming pared 2 bases from V and 1 base from J, leaving 10 bases between. The CDR3 is 15 residues long. Germline V gene sequence: CDR1 MGHRA, CDR2 YSYEKL. The CDR3 reads CASSQTGTGTDTQYF. Written as DNA, the CDR3 is TGCGCCAGCAGCCAAACCGGGACTGGCACAGATACGCAGTATTTT.

J is TRBJ1-1 and V is TRBV30, with TRBD1 matching 8 bases. This CDR3 has 14 amino acids. The V and J ends lost 8 bases and 7 bases, in that order; junction bases with no gene match: 15. Looked up from germline, CDR1 is GTSNPN and CDR2 is SVGIG (reference sequence). CDR3 DNA sequence: TGTGCCGGGGGGACAGGATCTATGAACGGTGAAGCTTTCTTT. The encoded protein is CAGGTGSMNGEAFF.

This rearrangement joins TRBV11-2 to TRBJ2-5, with 10 bases fitting TRBD1. The CDR3 is 15 amino acids. Germline V gene sequence: CDR1 SGHAT, CDR2 FQNNGV. V was pared by 5 bases and J by 5 bases, with 8 bases of the junction left unmatched. This CDR3 reads CASSKGTGVYETQYF. In DNA, the CDR3 is TGTGCCAGCAGCAAAGGGACAGGGGTTTATGAGACCCAGTACTTC.

The gene calls are TRBV12-3 or TRBV12-4 and TRBJ2-7; the match to TRBD2 covers 11 bases. The length of the CDR3 is 13 residues. With 3 bases clipped from V and 7 bases from J, the junction kept 2 bases outside the gene matches. CDR3 sequence (DNA): TGTGCCAGCAGTTTCGCTAGCGGGAGGGAGCAGTACGTC. Translating gives CASSFASGREQYV.

This clone was detected once. This CDR3 reads CASSQEGGLAGGSGNEQFF. The CDR3 nucleotides read TGCGCCAGCAGCCAAGAAGGTGGACTAGCGGGAGGGAGTGGCAATGAGCAGTTCTTC. The V gene is TRBV4-1, the J gene TRBJ2-1, with 15 positions matching TRBD2. Looked up from germline, CDR1 is MGHRA and CDR2 is YSYEKL. V gave up 0 bases and J gave up 6 bases; unmatched junction bases: 9. This CDR3 has 19 residues.

The genes are TRBV6-6 and TRBJ2-4; unclear D gene. Trimming cost V 5 bases and J 9 bases, with 8 bases left between them. Germline loops: CDR1 MNHNY, CDR2 SVGAGI (reference sequence). The CDR3 extends over 11 amino acids. CDR3 in DNA: TGTGCCAGCAGTGGGCCAGGCATTCAGTACTTC. Amino acid sequence: CASSGPGIQYF.

The rearrangement links TRBV11-2 to TRBJ2-7; 10 nucleotides align to TRBD1. CDR1 and CDR2 (germline): SGHAT, FQNNGV. There are 13 residues in the CDR3. The J segment lost 4 bases and the V segment lost 5 bases, leaving 2 bases of the junction unmatched. CDR3 amino acids: CASSRTGGYEQYF. CDR3 nucleotides: TGTGCCAGCAGCCGGACAGGGGGGTACGAGCAGTACTTC.

This clone has only one observation. CDR3 in amino acids: CASSLSGHYGYTF. CDR3 bases: TGTGCCAGCAGTTTATCGGGGCACTATGGCTACACCTTC. The chain has TRBV27 and TRBJ1-2; D is perhaps TRBD1 (5 bases). V was cut by 0 bases and J by 3 bases, with 5 bases left in between. The CDR3 sequence is 13 residues long. Germline V gene sequence: CDR1 MNHEY, CDR2 SMNVEV (reference sequence).

This chain joins TRBV7-3 and TRBJ2-7, with D possibly TRBD1 on 6 matching bases. CDR3 size: 15 residues. The V end was cut by 2 bases, the J end by 2 bases, with 13 bases between. CDR1 is SGHTA, CDR2 FQGTGA, per germline. In DNA form, the CDR3 reads TGTGCCAGCAGCTTACTGGCAGGGGACGCCTACGAGCAGTACTTC. Protein: CASSLLAGDAYEQYF.

The chain employs TRBV19 and TRBJ1-1; 8 bases fit TRBD1. CDR3 size: 13 residues. Germline V gene data show CDR1 as LNHDA and CDR2 as SQIVND (reference sequence). With V trimmed by 9 bases and J by 0 bases, 3 bases remained unmatched. The CDR3 DNA follows: TGTGCCAGCCGACAGGGGTTGAACACTGAAGCTTTCTTT. Amino acids: CASRQGLNTEAFF. The variable domain in full, with the rest retrieved from reference TRBV19 and TRBJ1-1, is DGGITQSPKYLFRKEGQNVTLSCEQNLNHDAMYWYRQDPGQGLRLIYYSQIVNDFQKGDIAEGYSVSREKKESFPLTVTSAQKNPTAFYLCASRQGLNTEAFFGQGTRLTVV.

The chain employs TRBV27 and TRBJ2-4; the D gene is possibly TRBD2 (6 bases). In germline, CDR1 is MNHEY, CDR2 SMNVEV (reference sequence). Trimming took 6 bases from V and 0 from J, leaving 9 bases between them. The CDR3 length is 14 residues. This CDR3 reads CASSRAGAKNIQYF. CDR3 nucleotide sequence: TGTGCCAGCAGCCGAGCGGGAGCCAAAAACATTCAGTACTTC.

The rearrangement joins TRBV5-1 to TRBJ2-1; 8 bases are shared with TRBD2. V lost 7 bases to trimming and J lost 7 bases; unmatched junction nucleotides: 7. Per the germline V gene, CDR1 is SGHRS and CDR2 is YFSETQ. The length of the CDR3 is 13 residues. CDR3: CASDPGGRNEQFF. The CDR3 bases are TGCGCCAGCGACCCGGGAGGGAGGAATGAGCAGTTCTTC. Looking up the rest from reference TRBV5-1 and TRBJ2-1 gives the full variable domain: KAGVTQTPRYLIKTRGQQVTLSCSPISGHRSVSWYQQTPGQGLQFLFEYFSETQRNKGNFPGRFSGRQFSNSRSEMNVSTLELGDSALYLCASDPGGRNEQFFGPGTRLTVL.

The V call is TRBV27, the J call TRBJ1-5, with TRBD1 identical over 9 bases. J gave up 5 bases and V 6 bases, and 11 bases lay outside the gene matches. Germline loops: CDR1 MNHEY, CDR2 SMNVEV (reference sequence). The CDR3 totals 16 residues. The DNA for the CDR3 is TGTGCCAGCAGACCAACGGACAGGGGAGGCCATCAGCCCCAGCATTTT. It yields the protein CASRPTDRGGHQPQHF.